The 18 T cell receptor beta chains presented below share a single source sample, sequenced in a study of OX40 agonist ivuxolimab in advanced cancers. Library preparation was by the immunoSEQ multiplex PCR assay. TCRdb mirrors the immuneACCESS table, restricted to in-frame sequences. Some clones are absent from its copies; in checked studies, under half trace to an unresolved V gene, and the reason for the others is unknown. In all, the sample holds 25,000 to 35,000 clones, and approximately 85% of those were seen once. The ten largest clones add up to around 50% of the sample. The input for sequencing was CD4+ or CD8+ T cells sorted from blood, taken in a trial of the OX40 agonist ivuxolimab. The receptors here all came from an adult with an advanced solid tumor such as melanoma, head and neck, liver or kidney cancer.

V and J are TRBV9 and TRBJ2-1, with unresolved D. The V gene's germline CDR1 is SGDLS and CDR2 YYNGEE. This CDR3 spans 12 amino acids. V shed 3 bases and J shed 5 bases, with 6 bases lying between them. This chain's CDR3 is CASSARDNEQFF. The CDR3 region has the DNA TGTGCCAGCAGCGCTAGGGACAATGAGCAGTTCTTC.

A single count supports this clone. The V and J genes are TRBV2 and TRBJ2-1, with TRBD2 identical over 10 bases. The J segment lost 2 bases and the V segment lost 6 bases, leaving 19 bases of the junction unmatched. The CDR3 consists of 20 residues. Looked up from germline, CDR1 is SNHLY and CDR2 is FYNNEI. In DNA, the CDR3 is TGTGCCAGCAGGGATCTAGCGGGGGCCACCTCCTCTCGAGCCTACAATGAGCAGTTCTTC. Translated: CASRDLAGATSSRAYNEQFF.

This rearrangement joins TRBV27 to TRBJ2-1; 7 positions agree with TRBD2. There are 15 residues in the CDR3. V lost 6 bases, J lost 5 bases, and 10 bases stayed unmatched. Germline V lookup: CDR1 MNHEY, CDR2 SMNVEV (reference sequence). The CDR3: CASRVWGGSNNEQFF. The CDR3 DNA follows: TGTGCCAGCAGGGTTTGGGGGGGGAGCAACAATGAGCAGTTCTTC.

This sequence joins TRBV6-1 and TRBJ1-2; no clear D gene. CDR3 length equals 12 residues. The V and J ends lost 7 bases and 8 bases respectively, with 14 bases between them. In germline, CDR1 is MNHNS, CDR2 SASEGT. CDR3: CASKVGMLGYTF. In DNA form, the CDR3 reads TGTGCCAGCAAAGTGGGGATGTTAGGCTACACCTTC.

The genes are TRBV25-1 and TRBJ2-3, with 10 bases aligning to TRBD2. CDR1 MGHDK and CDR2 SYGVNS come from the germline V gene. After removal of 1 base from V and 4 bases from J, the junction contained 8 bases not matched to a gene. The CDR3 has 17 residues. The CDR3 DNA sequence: TGTGCCAGCAGTGAATTCGGGGCTAGCGGGGGATCAGATACGCAGTATTTT. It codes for CASSEFGASGGSDTQYF.

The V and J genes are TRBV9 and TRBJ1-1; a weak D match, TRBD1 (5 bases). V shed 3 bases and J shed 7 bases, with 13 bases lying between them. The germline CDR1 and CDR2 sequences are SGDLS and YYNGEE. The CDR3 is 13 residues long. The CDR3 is CASSETGGGEAFF. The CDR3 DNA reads TGTGCCAGCAGCGAAACGGGGGGAGGTGAAGCTTTCTTT.

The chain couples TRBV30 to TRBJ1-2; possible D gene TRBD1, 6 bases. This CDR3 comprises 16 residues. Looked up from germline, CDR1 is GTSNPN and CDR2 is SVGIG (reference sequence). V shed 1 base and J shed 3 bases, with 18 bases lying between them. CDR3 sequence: CAWSGQGPGEDYGYTF. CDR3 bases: TGTGCCTGGAGTGGCCAAGGCCCAGGGGAGGACTATGGCTACACCTTC.

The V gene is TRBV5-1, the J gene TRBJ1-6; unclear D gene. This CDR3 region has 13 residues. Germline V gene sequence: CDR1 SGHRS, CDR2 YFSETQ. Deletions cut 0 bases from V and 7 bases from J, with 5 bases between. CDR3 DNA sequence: TGCGCCAGCAGCTTGGCGTTGAATTCACCCCTCCACTTT. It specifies CASSLALNSPLHF.

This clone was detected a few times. The CDR3: CASSPRTVPYEQYF. CDR3 bases: TGTGCCAGCAGCCCAAGGACAGTCCCCTACGAGCAGTACTTC. The chain joins TRBV7-2 to TRBJ2-7; TRBD1 is a possible D gene (6 bases). This CDR3 has 14 amino acids. Trimming stripped 5 bases from V and 2 bases from J, with 13 bases between. CDR1 is SGHTA and CDR2 is FQGNSA in the germline V gene.

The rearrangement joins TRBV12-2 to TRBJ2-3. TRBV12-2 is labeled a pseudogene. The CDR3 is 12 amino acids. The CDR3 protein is CASRSLLDTQYF. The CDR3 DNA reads TGTGCAAGTCGCTCGCTGCTCGATACGCAGTATTTT.

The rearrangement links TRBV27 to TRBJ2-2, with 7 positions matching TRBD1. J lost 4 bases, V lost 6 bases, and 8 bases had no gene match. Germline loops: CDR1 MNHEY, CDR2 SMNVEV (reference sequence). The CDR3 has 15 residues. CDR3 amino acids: CASSTRQGATGELFF. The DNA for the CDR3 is TGTGCCAGCAGCACACGACAGGGAGCCACCGGGGAGCTGTTTTTT.

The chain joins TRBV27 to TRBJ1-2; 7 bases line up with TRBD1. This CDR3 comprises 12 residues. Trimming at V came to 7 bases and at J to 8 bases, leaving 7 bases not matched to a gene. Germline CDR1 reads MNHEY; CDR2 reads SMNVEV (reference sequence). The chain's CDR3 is CASKSGGNGYTF. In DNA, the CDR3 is TGTGCCAGCAAGTCAGGGGGAAACGGCTACACCTTC.

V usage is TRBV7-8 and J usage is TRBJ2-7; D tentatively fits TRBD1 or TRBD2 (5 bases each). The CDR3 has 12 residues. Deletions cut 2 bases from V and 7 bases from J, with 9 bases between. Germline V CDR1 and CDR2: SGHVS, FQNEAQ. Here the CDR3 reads CASSLLGVEQYF. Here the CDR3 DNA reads TGTGCCAGCAGCTTATTGGGGGTTGAGCAGTACTTC.

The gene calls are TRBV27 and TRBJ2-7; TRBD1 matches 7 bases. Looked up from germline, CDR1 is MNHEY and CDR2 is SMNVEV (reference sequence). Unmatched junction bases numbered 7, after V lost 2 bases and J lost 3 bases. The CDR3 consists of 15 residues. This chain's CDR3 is CASSLEGGRHYEQYF. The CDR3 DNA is TGTGCCAGCAGTTTAGAAGGGGGCCGGCACTACGAGCAGTACTTC.

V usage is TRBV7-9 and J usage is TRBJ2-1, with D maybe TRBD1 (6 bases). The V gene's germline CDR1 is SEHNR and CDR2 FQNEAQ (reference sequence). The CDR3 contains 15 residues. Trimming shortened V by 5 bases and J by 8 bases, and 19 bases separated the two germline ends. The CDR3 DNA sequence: TGTGCCAGCAGCGCACAGGGACCGAGGGTTGATGAGCAGTTCTTC. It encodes CASSAQGPRVDEQFF.

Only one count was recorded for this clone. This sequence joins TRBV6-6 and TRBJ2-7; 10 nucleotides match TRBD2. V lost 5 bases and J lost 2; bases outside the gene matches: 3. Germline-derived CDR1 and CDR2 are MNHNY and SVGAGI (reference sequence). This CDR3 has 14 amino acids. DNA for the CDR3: TGTGCCAGCAGTACCGGGACTAGCGCCTACGAGCAGTACTTC. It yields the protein CASSTGTSAYEQYF.

The CDR3 DNA reads TGTGCCAGCAGCATCCAACCGGACAGCTCCTACGAGCAGTACTTC. It codes for CASSIQPDSSYEQYF. This sequence joins TRBV9 and TRBJ2-7; D is perhaps TRBD1 (6 bases). Germline CDR1 reads SGDLS; CDR2 reads YYNGEE. Trimming took off 4 bases at V and 0 bases at J, with 14 bases between the two ends. The CDR3 has 15 amino acids. Combining the CDR3 with reference TRBV9 and TRBJ2-7 gives the whole variable domain DSGVTQTPKHLITATGQRVTLRCSPRSGDLSVYWYQQSLDQGLQFLIQYYNGEERAKGNILERFSAQQFPDLHSELNLSSLELGDSALYFCASSIQPDSSYEQYFGPGTRLTVT.

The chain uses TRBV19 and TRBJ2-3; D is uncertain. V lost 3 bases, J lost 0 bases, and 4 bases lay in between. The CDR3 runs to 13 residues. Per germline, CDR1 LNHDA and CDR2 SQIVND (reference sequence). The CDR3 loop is CASSIASTDTQYF. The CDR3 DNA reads TGTGCCAGTAGTATTGCCAGCACAGATACGCAGTATTTT.